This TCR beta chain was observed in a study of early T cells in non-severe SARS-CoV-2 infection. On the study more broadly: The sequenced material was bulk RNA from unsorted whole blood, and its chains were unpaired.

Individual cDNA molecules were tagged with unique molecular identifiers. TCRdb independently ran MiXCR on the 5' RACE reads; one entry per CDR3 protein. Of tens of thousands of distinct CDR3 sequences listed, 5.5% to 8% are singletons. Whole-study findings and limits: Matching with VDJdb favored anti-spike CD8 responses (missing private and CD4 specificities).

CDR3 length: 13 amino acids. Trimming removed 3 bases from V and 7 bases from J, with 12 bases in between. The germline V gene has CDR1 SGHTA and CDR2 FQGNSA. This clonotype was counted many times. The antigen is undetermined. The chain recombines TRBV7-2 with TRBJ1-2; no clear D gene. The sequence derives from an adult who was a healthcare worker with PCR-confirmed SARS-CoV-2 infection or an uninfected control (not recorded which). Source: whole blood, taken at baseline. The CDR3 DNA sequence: TGTGCCAGCAGCTTCCCTCCTATTTCTGGCTACACCTTC. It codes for CASSFPPISGYTF.